A single sample is the source of the 28 T cell receptor beta chains below, sequenced in a study of blood T cell repertoires in COVID-19. Some clones are missing from TCRdb's copy, which holds only in-frame ones; the method was immunoSEQ multiplex PCR. The sample shows under 40,000 clones, 89% of them seen only once. The specimen sequenced was peripheral blood. All receptors derive from a human donor in a cohort sampled during active COVID-19.

This chain uses TRBV6-5 with TRBJ2-5, with a possible D match to TRBD2 (7 bases). Trimming left V 8 bases short and J 1 base short, with 17 bases between. This CDR3 is built from 15 residues. Looked up from germline, CDR1 is MNHEY and CDR2 is SVGAGI. CDR3: CASGISRGPQETQYF. The CDR3, as DNA: TGTGCCAGCGGGATTTCGCGGGGGCCCCAAGAGACCCAGTACTTC.

The V and J genes are TRBV18 and TRBJ2-5; possible D gene TRBD1, 5 bases. Germline V lookup: CDR1 KGHSH, CDR2 LQKENI. The germline V and J ends were trimmed by 3 bases and 4 bases, with 15 bases remaining between them. This CDR3 comprises 15 residues. The CDR3 region is CASSPQGSGRETQYF. In nucleotides, the CDR3 is TGTGCCAGCTCACCTCAAGGGTCAGGGCGAGAGACCCAGTACTTC.

The chain links TRBV6-2 or TRBV6-3 to TRBJ2-5; D possibly corresponds to TRBD1 (5 bases). There are 15 residues in the CDR3. V gave up 2 bases and J gave up 2 bases, with 12 bases separating them. Germline loops: CDR1 MNHEY, CDR2 SVGEGT. CDR3 DNA: TGTGCCAGCAGTTACGGAGACAGAGAACAAGAGACCCAGTACTTC. It is translated as CASSYGDREQETQYF.

V is TRBV5-1 and J is TRBJ2-7, with TRBD2 matching 14 bases. The junction had 14 bases not matched to a gene; V was cut back by 5 bases and J by 7 bases. The CDR3 is 17 residues long. Germline V CDR1 and CDR2: SGHRS, YFSETQ. The CDR3 DNA is TGCGCCAGCAGAAGAGACCTGGGACTAGCGGGAGCTAGGGAGCAGTACTTC. This codes for CASRRDLGLAGAREQYF.

This clone was seen once. This sequence joins TRBV19 and TRBJ2-1; TRBD2 is a possible D gene (5 bases). Trimming removed 11 bases from V and 9 bases from J, with 20 bases in between. The V gene's germline CDR1 is LNHDA and CDR2 SQIVND (reference sequence). This CDR3 contains 13 residues. The CDR3 region has the DNA TGTGCCTCTGCGGGTCAAATCATAGGTGAGCAGTTCTTC. It specifies CASAGQIIGEQFF.

The V gene is TRBV4-1, the J gene TRBJ1-2; 10 bases agree with TRBD1. The CDR3 spans 15 residues. From germline, CDR1 is MGHRA and CDR2 YSYEKL. Losses at the gene ends were 1 base for V and 8 bases for J; bases not matched to a gene: 7. The CDR3 bases are TGCGCCAGCAGCCAAGGATGGACAGGGGGTAGGGGCTACACCTTC. It yields the protein CASSQGWTGGRGYTF.

This rearrangement joins TRBV4-3 to TRBJ1-1, with TRBD1 matching 10 bases. This CDR3 has 14 residues. The V and J ends lost 0 bases and 10 bases, in that order; junction bases with no gene match: 5. Germline V gives CDR1 LGHNA, CDR2 YSLEER. This chain's CDR3 is CASSQEADRGRAFF. The CDR3 DNA reads TGCGCCAGCAGCCAAGAAGCAGACAGGGGGCGAGCTTTCTTT.

CDR3 sequence (DNA): TGTGCCAGTAGTATAGGAGGTAGCCAGAACATTCAGTACTTC. Amino acids: CASSIGGSQNIQYF. This sequence joins TRBV19 and TRBJ2-4; D uncertain. Germline V gives CDR1 LNHDA, CDR2 SQIVND (reference sequence). This CDR3 spans 14 amino acids. Trimming removed 1 base from V and 7 bases from J, with 11 bases in between.

The chain employs TRBV6-4 and TRBJ1-6; 10 bases are shared with TRBD1. Germline trimming cut 4 bases from V and 7 bases from J; bases unmatched to any gene: 1. The CDR3 is 14 amino acids. Germline V gene data show CDR1 as MRHNA and CDR2 as SNTAGT. DNA of the CDR3: TGTGCCAGCAGTGCGGGACAGGGGAATTCACCCCTCCACTTT. It yields the protein CASSAGQGNSPLHF.

The gene calls are TRBV5-1 and TRBJ2-7, with 8 nucleotides matching TRBD1. The CDR3 consists of 14 residues. The germline V gene encodes CDR1 SGHRS and CDR2 YFSETQ. Trimming removed 4 bases from V and 0 bases from J; junction bases left unmatched: 3. The CDR3 DNA reads as TGCGCCAGCAGCACAGGGGGAAGCTCCTACGAGCAGTACTTC. Protein product: CASSTGGSSYEQYF.

The rearrangement joins TRBV12-3 or TRBV12-4 to TRBJ1-5; no definite D call. The CDR3 is 11 amino acids. The germline V and J ends were trimmed by 3 bases and 6 bases, with 3 bases remaining between them. DNA of the CDR3: TGTGCCAGCAGTTTCAGTCAGCCCCAGCATTTT. Amino acid sequence: CASSFSQPQHF.

The DNA of the CDR3 is TGTGCCAGCAGCCCAGGGGACACCACCTACGAGCAGTACTTC. It encodes CASSPGDTTYEQYF. This chain uses TRBV27 with TRBJ2-7, with D maybe TRBD1 (6 bases). The CDR3 consists of 14 residues. Trimming cost V 6 bases and J 2 bases, with 14 bases left between them. Germline CDR1 and CDR2: MNHEY and SMNVEV (reference sequence).

The rearrangement links TRBV18 to TRBJ2-3; possible D gene TRBD2, 6 bases. Trimming left V 3 bases short and J 4 bases short, with 14 bases between. The CDR3 consists of 15 residues. The germline gives CDR1 KGHSH, CDR2 LQKENI. The CDR3 DNA is TGTGCCAGCTCACCTTCGGCGGGATTAGCAGATACGCAGTATTTT. Translated: CASSPSAGLADTQYF.

The rearrangement links TRBV24-1 to TRBJ2-2, with a weak D call TRBD2 (6 bases). CDR3 length: 12 amino acids. V was shortened by 7 bases and J by 6 bases, with 8 bases between the two germline ends. Germline lookup yields CDR1 KGHDR and CDR2 SFDVKD. The CDR3, as DNA: TGTGCCACCAGCGGGGGACCCGGGGAGCTGTTTTTT. Translated: CATSGGPGELFF.

The chain is built from TRBV24-1 and TRBJ2-1; 10 nucleotides match TRBD2. There are 18 residues in the CDR3. Germline V gene data show CDR1 as KGHDR and CDR2 as SFDVKD. V was clipped by 3 bases and J by 1 base; unmatched bases: 8. Here the CDR3 reads CATSDPRTSGPSYNEQFF. CDR3 sequence (DNA): TGTGCCACCAGTGATCCCCGGACTAGCGGTCCGTCCTACAATGAGCAGTTCTTC.

J is TRBJ2-5 and V is TRBV27, with D possibly matching TRBD1 (6 bases). The CDR3 spans 18 residues. Trimming took 2 bases from V and 5 from J, leaving 24 bases between them. From germline, CDR1 is MNHEY and CDR2 SMNVEV (reference sequence). In nucleotides, the CDR3 is TGTGCCAGCAGTTTAAGGGGGATAAGGGACCTACCGGCGGAGACCCAGTACTTC. Translated, it gives CASSLRGIRDLPAETQYF.

This clone came up a few times. The chain employs TRBV7-9 and TRBJ1-4; possibly TRBD1 for D (6 bases). CDR1 is SEHNR and CDR2 is FQNEAQ in the germline V gene (reference sequence). Trimming shortened V by 1 base and J by 8 bases, and 11 bases separated the two germline ends. The CDR3 spans 14 residues. CDR3 bases: TGTGCCAGCAGCTTAGGGCAGGGGAGAGAAAAACTGTTTTTT. The encoded protein is CASSLGQGREKLFF.

The chain links TRBV6-5 to TRBJ1-2; TRBD1 agrees at 8 bases. Unmatched junction bases numbered 7, after V lost 6 bases and J lost 7 bases. CDR1 and CDR2 (germline): MNHEY, SVGAGI. The CDR3 is made up of 13 amino acids. The CDR3 DNA reads TGTGCCAGCAGGGATCAGGGGGCGCTTGGCTACACCTTC. Its translation is CASRDQGALGYTF.

The genes are TRBV5-1 and TRBJ2-1, with a weak D call TRBD2 (5 bases). Trimming removed 1 base at V and 0 bases at J, with 5 bases between. This CDR3 is 14 amino acids long. Germline V gene lookup returns CDR1 SGHRS and CDR2 YFSETQ. Written as DNA, the CDR3 is TGCGCCAGCAGCTTGAGCGGCTCCTACAATGAGCAGTTCTTC. Amino acids: CASSLSGSYNEQFF.

The chain uses TRBV30 and TRBJ2-3; 11 bases fit TRBD2. The CDR3 loop spans 14 amino acids. Germline CDR1 and CDR2: GTSNPN and SVGIG (reference sequence). V was clipped by 1 base and J by 6 bases; unmatched bases: 3. CDR3 amino acids: CAWSGLAGRDTQYF. Written as DNA, the CDR3 is TGTGCCTGGAGTGGACTAGCGGGGAGGGATACGCAGTATTTT.

This chain links TRBV5-1 with TRBJ1-1; TRBD1 aligns across 8 bases. The germline V gene has CDR1 SGHRS and CDR2 YFSETQ. The CDR3 runs to 14 residues. The V gene end was trimmed by 4 bases and the J gene end by 4 bases; junction bases not matched to a gene: 6. Here the CDR3 DNA reads TGCGCCAGCAGCCCAACAGGGGGGTCCACTGAAGCTTTCTTT. It specifies CASSPTGGSTEAFF.

This clone showed up just once. V is TRBV19 and J is TRBJ2-7; 12 bases are a match to TRBD1. Trimming took 10 bases from V and 5 from J; bases not matched to a gene: 12. The CDR3 spans 15 residues. Germline loops: CDR1 LNHDA, CDR2 SQIVND (reference sequence). CDR3 protein: CATNKPGQGANEQYF. CDR3 coding DNA: TGTGCCACCAACAAGCCGGGACAGGGGGCCAACGAGCAGTACTTC.

This chain uses TRBV5-1 with TRBJ1-1; 12 bases match TRBD1. Per germline, CDR1 SGHRS and CDR2 YFSETQ. The CDR3 is 14 amino acids. Trimming removed 3 bases from V and 11 bases from J; junction bases left unmatched: 8. CDR3 DNA sequence: TGCGCCAGCAGCTCGGGACAGGGGGCGCTTCGGGCTTTCTTT. This gives the protein CASSSGQGALRAFF.

The rearrangement links TRBV28 to TRBJ1-2, with D possibly being TRBD1 (5 bases). The CDR3 has 16 amino acids. The germline V gene encodes CDR1 MDHEN and CDR2 SYDVKM. V was trimmed by 3 bases and J by 1 base, leaving 15 bases between them. The DNA for the CDR3 is TGTGCCAGCAGTTTGGAGTCAGGGATCGGTAACTATGGCTACACCTTC. It codes for CASSLESGIGNYGYTF.

The rearrangement uses TRBV5-1 and TRBJ2-5; the D gene is possibly TRBD1 (6 bases). CDR1 is SGHRS, CDR2 YFSETQ, per germline. Trimming cost V 4 bases and J 1 base, with 14 bases left between them. This CDR3 has 15 amino acids. The CDR3 spells CASSNVGDIQETQYF. In DNA form, the CDR3 reads TGCGCCAGCAGCAATGTCGGGGACATCCAAGAGACCCAGTACTTC. Filled out from reference TRBV5-1 and TRBJ2-5, the complete variable domain reads KAGVTQTPRYLIKTRGQQVTLSCSPISGHRSVSWYQQTPGQGLQFLFEYFSETQRNKGNFPGRFSGRQFSNSRSEMNVSTLELGDSALYLCASSNVGDIQETQYFGPGTRLLVL.

This sequence joins TRBV3-1 (or the pseudogene TRBV3-2) and TRBJ2-1; the match to TRBD2 covers 8 bases. CDR3 size: 16 residues. The J segment lost 3 bases and the V segment lost 3 bases, leaving 7 bases of the junction unmatched. From germline, CDR1 is LGHDT and CDR2 YNNKEL (reference sequence). The CDR3 DNA sequence: TGTGCCAGCAGCCAGGTCAGCGGGGGAGTCTACAATGAGCAGTTCTTC. Translated, it gives CASSQVSGGVYNEQFF.

This rearrangement joins TRBV5-1 to TRBJ2-6, with unresolved D. V shed 7 bases and J shed 0 bases, with 8 bases lying between them. Germline V gene sequence: CDR1 SGHRS, CDR2 YFSETQ. This CDR3 comprises 14 residues. CDR3 amino acids: CASLPVSGANVLTF. CDR3 sequence (DNA): TGCGCCAGCCTACCGGTCTCTGGGGCCAACGTCCTGACTTTC.

The V and J genes are TRBV19 and TRBJ2-3, with D hard to call. V dropped 5 bases and J dropped 5 bases, with 11 bases sitting between them. Germline V gives CDR1 LNHDA, CDR2 SQIVND (reference sequence). The length of the CDR3 is 13 residues. The CDR3: CASSSDKKDTQYF. CDR3 sequence (DNA): TGTGCCAGTAGTTCCGACAAAAAAGATACGCAGTATTTT.